The 21 T cell receptor beta chains given below trace back to one sample, sequenced in a study of cytomegalovirus exposure and HLA in healthy donors. Primers: 60 Vbeta forward and 13 Jbeta reverse. The table came from immunoSEQ multiplex PCR; TCRdb's copy has only in-frame clones and leaves some out. The sample shows about 180,000 clones, 65% to 80% of them seen only once. Sequences were obtained from PBMCs. These receptors were taken from a woman aged 40 to 55 in good health and CMV-seronegative.

V gene TRBV19 combines with J gene TRBJ2-5; D gene uncertain. Trimming shortened V by 5 bases and J by 4 bases, and 11 bases separated the two germline ends. The germline CDR1 and CDR2 sequences are LNHDA and SQIVND (reference sequence). This CDR3 is built from 13 residues. The CDR3 is CASSRTRLETQYF. In nucleotides, the CDR3 is TGTGCCAGTAGTCGCACCCGGTTAGAGACCCAGTACTTC.

This clone was detected a few times. The chain employs TRBV5-1 and TRBJ1-1; 7 positions match TRBD1. J lost 11 bases, V lost 5 bases, and 9 bases had no gene match. This CDR3 has 12 residues. Germline CDR1 SGHRS, CDR2 YFSETQ. This CDR3 is CASSRGQGEAFF. DNA for the CDR3: TGCGCCAGCAGTAGGGGCCAGGGGGAGGCTTTCTTT. The complete variable domain, with remaining parts taken from reference TRBV5-1 and TRBJ1-1, reads KAGVTQTPRYLIKTRGQQVTLSCSPISGHRSVSWYQQTPGQGLQFLFEYFSETQRNKGNFPGRFSGRQFSNSRSEMNVSTLELGDSALYLCASSRGQGEAFFGQGTRLTVV.

The chain employs TRBV6-5 and TRBJ2-5; D call uncertain. Trimming pared 2 bases from V and 3 bases from J, leaving 7 bases between. Per germline, CDR1 MNHEY and CDR2 SVGAGI. The CDR3 is made up of 13 amino acids. The CDR3 nucleotides are TGTGCCAGCAGTTACGGCCTTGAAGAGACCCAGTACTTC. This codes for CASSYGLEETQYF.

The V gene is TRBV7-6, the J gene TRBJ2-4, with a possible D match to TRBD2 (7 bases). V gave up 3 bases and J gave up 6 bases, with 24 bases separating them. CDR3 size: 18 residues. CDR1 is SGHVS and CDR2 is FNYEAQ in the germline V gene. CDR3 coding DNA: TGTGCCAGCAGCTTCCGCGTGTCGAAGGGGGGGGAGGTAAACATTCAGTACTTC. It specifies CASSFRVSKGGEVNIQYF.

This clone was observed a handful of times. The V gene is TRBV5-1, the J gene TRBJ2-1; D is possibly TRBD2 (5 bases). With 4 bases removed from V and 0 bases from J, the gap between germline ends came to 11 bases. The CDR3 extends over 15 amino acids. Germline V CDR1 and CDR2: SGHRS, YFSETQ. The CDR3 region is CASSLGGYSYNEQFF. The CDR3 DNA reads TGCGCCAGCAGCCTTGGCGGGTACTCCTACAATGAGCAGTTCTTC.

V gene TRBV7-2 combines with J gene TRBJ2-3; unclear D gene. Germline lookup yields CDR1 SGHTA and CDR2 FQGNSA. Trimming took off 5 bases at V and 1 base at J, with 10 bases between the two ends. This CDR3 contains 14 residues. The DNA of the CDR3 is TGTGCCAGCAGCGCAGGTCTTGGCACAGATACGCAGTATTTT. It codes for CASSAGLGTDTQYF.

J is TRBJ2-3 and V is TRBV5-4; 7 positions match TRBD2. Germline V gene lookup returns CDR1 SGHNT and CDR2 YYREEE (reference sequence). The J segment lost 2 bases and the V segment lost 0 bases, leaving 6 bases of the junction unmatched. The CDR3 is made up of 16 amino acids. The DNA for the CDR3 is TGTGCCAGCAGCTTGGCCCCGGGGGGTGACACAGATACGCAGTATTTT. It is translated as CASSLAPGGDTDTQYF.

The chain is built from TRBV4-2 and TRBJ2-7; no firm D call. Germline lookup yields CDR1 LGHNA and CDR2 YNFKEQ. Trimming pared 0 bases from V and 0 bases from J, leaving 12 bases between. The CDR3 is 16 amino acids. CDR3 amino acids: CASSQDKARSSYEQYF. The DNA for the CDR3 is TGTGCCAGCAGCCAAGATAAAGCACGGAGCTCCTACGAGCAGTACTTC.

The CDR3 DNA reads TGCGCCAGCAGCCAAGATGCGGCGGGGGGATACTACGAGCAGTACTTC. Protein product: CASSQDAAGGYYEQYF. The J gene is TRBJ2-7, the V gene TRBV4-1; 8 bases are a match to TRBD2. Germline-derived CDR1 and CDR2 are MGHRA and YSYEKL. CDR3 size: 16 residues. J lost 3 bases, V lost 0 bases, and 7 bases had no gene match.

This chain uses TRBV4-1 with TRBJ2-1; 9 bases fit TRBD1. CDR3 size: 17 residues. The junction had 12 bases not matched to a gene; V was cut back by 1 base and J by 8 bases. Germline V lookup: CDR1 MGHRA, CDR2 YSYEKL. This CDR3 reads CASSQALGTGGLDEQFF. In DNA, the CDR3 is TGCGCCAGCAGCCAAGCCCTTGGTACAGGGGGCTTGGATGAGCAGTTCTTC.

In this sample, this clone turned up a few times. The same CDR3 can be traced to other DNA sequences in this sample. This chain uses TRBV5-1 with TRBJ2-6; TRBD1 is a possible D gene (6 bases). This CDR3 has 15 amino acids. The V end lost 3 bases, the J end lost 2 bases, and 9 bases lay between the germline ends. Germline V CDR1 and CDR2: SGHRS, YFSETQ. The CDR3 loop reads CASSSEGAGANVLTF. CDR3 bases: TGCGCCAGCAGCTCCGAGGGGGCTGGGGCCAACGTCCTGACTTTC.

The chain couples TRBV7-2 to TRBJ2-3, with 9 positions matching TRBD2. CDR3 length: 16 amino acids. Per germline, CDR1 SGHTA and CDR2 FQGNSA. Germline trimming cut 6 bases from V and 3 bases from J; bases unmatched to any gene: 10. The CDR3 region has the DNA TGTGCCAGCAGTTGGACCGGGACTAGCTCAACAGATACGCAGTATTTT. It encodes CASSWTGTSSTDTQYF.

The chain combines TRBV6-5 with TRBJ1-2, with TRBD1 matching over 8 bases. The CDR3 totals 15 residues. Per germline, CDR1 MNHEY and CDR2 SVGAGI. V dropped 4 bases and J dropped 6; count of bases not matched to a gene: 10. For the CDR3, the DNA is TGTGCCAGCAGTTTCCTACAGGGGGTCCAGCATGGCTACACCTTC. As protein: CASSFLQGVQHGYTF.

The chain uses TRBV7-2 and TRBJ2-7, with D possibly TRBD1 on 6 matching bases. CDR1 is SGHTA, CDR2 FQGNSA, per germline. Trimming removed 2 bases at V and 3 bases at J, with 11 bases between. CDR3 length: 14 amino acids. CDR3 sequence (DNA): TGTGCCAGCAGCTTACGACAGGCTAACTACGAGCAGTACTTC. Its translation: CASSLRQANYEQYF.

V usage is TRBV6-1 and J usage is TRBJ2-7; 10 positions match TRBD2. Germline loops: CDR1 MNHNS, CDR2 SASEGT. The CDR3 length is 13 residues. V trimming: 5 bases; J trimming: 5 bases; junction bases outside the gene matches: 3. The CDR3 loop reads CASSSTSGNEQYF. For the CDR3, the DNA is TGTGCCAGCAGTTCCACTAGCGGGAACGAGCAGTACTTC.

The gene calls are TRBV6-1 and TRBJ2-7, with 8 bases that match TRBD2. Looked up from germline, CDR1 is MNHNS and CDR2 is SASEGT. CDR3 length: 14 residues. The V segment lost 8 bases and the J segment 2 bases; nucleotides outside the gene matches: 8. CDR3 sequence reads: CASRNSGITYEQYF. The CDR3, as DNA: TGTGCCAGCCGGAATAGCGGGATTACCTACGAGCAGTACTTC.

This clone appeared a single time. The rearrangement joins TRBV30 to TRBJ1-6; no definite D call. With 0 bases removed from V and 7 bases from J, the gap between germline ends came to 10 bases. Per the germline V gene, CDR1 is GTSNPN and CDR2 is SVGIG (reference sequence). The CDR3 extends over 14 amino acids. The CDR3 nucleotides are TGTGCCTGGAGTGTGAGTAAGGAGAATTCACCCCTCCACTTT. Its protein product is CAWSVSKENSPLHF.

The chain recombines TRBV29-1 with TRBJ2-7; TRBD1 might be the D (5 bases). CDR1 and CDR2 (germline): SQVTM, ANQGSEA. Trimming left V 2 bases short and J 5 bases short, with 7 bases between. This CDR3 has 11 residues. This CDR3 reads CSVELGDEQYF. DNA of the CDR3: TGCAGCGTTGAATTAGGGGACGAGCAGTACTTC.

J is TRBJ2-7 and V is TRBV7-9; D possibly corresponds to TRBD2 (6 bases). With 1 base removed from V and 2 bases from J, the gap between germline ends came to 9 bases. Per the germline V gene, CDR1 is SEHNR and CDR2 is FQNEAQ (reference sequence). The CDR3 has 14 residues. The chain's CDR3 is CASSLGRDAYEQYF. CDR3 in DNA: TGTGCCAGCAGCTTAGGGCGGGATGCCTACGAGCAGTACTTC.

This clone was counted a few times. The same CDR3 can be traced to other DNA sequences in this sample. V and J are TRBV27 and TRBJ1-4; the D is unclear. Germline V gives CDR1 MNHEY, CDR2 SMNVEV (reference sequence). This CDR3 is 15 amino acids long. Trimming took 3 bases from V and 0 from J, leaving 8 bases between them. The chain's CDR3 is CASSLSGATNEKLFF. CDR3 nucleotides: TGTGCCAGCAGTTTGTCCGGTGCAACTAATGAAAAACTGTTTTTT.

The rearrangement links TRBV5-1 to TRBJ2-5; 8 nucleotides align to TRBD2. V was pared by 3 bases and J by 5 bases, with 6 bases of the junction left unmatched. Looked up from germline, CDR1 is SGHRS and CDR2 is YFSETQ. The CDR3 spans 14 residues. The CDR3 DNA is TGCGCCAGCAGCTCGGGGGGGCCGGGGGAGACCCAGTACTTC. Encoded protein: CASSSGGPGETQYF.